The 3 T cell receptor beta chains reported below all come from one sample, sequenced in a study of blood T cell repertoires in COVID-19. Using immunoSEQ multiplex PCR, the repertoire was profiled, and TCRdb retains in-frame clones only, with some absent. The data contain around 78,000 clones, roughly 86% of them singletons. Source material: peripheral blood. All receptors derive from a woman in her fifties or sixties with acute or convalescent COVID-19.

The rearrangement joins TRBV9 to TRBJ1-6, with 8 nucleotides matching TRBD1. Germline V lookup: CDR1 SGDLS, CDR2 YYNGEE. This CDR3 region has 14 residues. Losses at the gene ends were 0 bases for V and 8 bases for J; bases not matched to a gene: 1. The CDR3 DNA sequence: TGTGCCAGCAGCGTAGGGACAGGGTATTCACCCCTCCACTTT. Amino acid sequence: CASSVGTGYSPLHF.

The chain uses TRBV9 and TRBJ1-1, with 8 nucleotides matching TRBD1. The CDR3 is 15 residues long. Germline-derived CDR1 and CDR2 are SGDLS and YYNGEE. With 7 bases clipped from V and 1 base from J, the junction kept 9 bases outside the gene matches. The CDR3 is CASSRTGIWNTEAFF. The CDR3 nucleotides are TGTGCCAGCTCGAGGACAGGGATTTGGAACACTGAAGCTTTCTTT.

The V gene is TRBV16, the J gene TRBJ2-7; D is unclear. Trimming took off 0 bases at V and 6 bases at J, with 6 bases between the two ends. The germline V gene has CDR1 KGHSY and CDR2 FQNENV. This CDR3 comprises 12 residues. CDR3 region: CASSQSVSEQYF. CDR3 in DNA: TGTGCCAGCAGCCAATCGGTGAGCGAGCAGTACTTC.